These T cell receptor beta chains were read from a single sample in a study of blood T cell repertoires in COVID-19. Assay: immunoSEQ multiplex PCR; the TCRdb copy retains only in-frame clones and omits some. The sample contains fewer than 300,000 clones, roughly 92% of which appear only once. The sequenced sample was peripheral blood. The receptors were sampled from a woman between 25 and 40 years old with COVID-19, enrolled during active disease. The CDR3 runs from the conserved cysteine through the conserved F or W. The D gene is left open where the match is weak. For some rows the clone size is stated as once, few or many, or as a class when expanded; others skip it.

CASSWGGVTQYF	TGTGCCAGCAGTTGGGGGGGTGTCACGCAGTATTTT	TRBJ2-3	few	TRBV12-3/TRBV12-4	TRBD2
CASSYSPAGNFYGYTF	TGTGCCAGCAGCTATTCGCCCGCAGGGAACTTCTATGGCTACACCTTC	TRBJ1-2	.	TRBV3-1/TRBV3-2	.
CASSGIQGAGEQYF	TGTGCCAGCAGCGGTATTCAGGGGGCAGGCGAGCAGTACTTC	TRBJ2-7	.	TRBV7-6	TRBD1
CAIGNPGGSGNTIYF	TGTGCCATCGGAAACCCAGGGGGCTCTGGAAACACCATATATTTT	TRBJ1-3	.	TRBV10-3	TRBD1
CASETEAGNTIYF	TGTGCCAGCGAGACAGAAGCTGGAAACACCATATATTTT	TRBJ1-3	few	TRBV21-1	.
CASSLGVTGSGNTIYF	TGTGCCAGCAGCTTGGGAGTGACAGGCTCTGGAAACACCATATATTTT	TRBJ1-3	.	TRBV5-4	.
CASSLAGGPHTGELFF	TGTGCCAGCAGCCTAGCGGGAGGGCCACACACCGGGGAGCTGTTTTTT	TRBJ2-2	.	TRBV13	TRBD2
CASSLRGQGQPQHF	TGTGCCAGCAGTTTGAGGGGGCAGGGTCAGCCCCAGCATTTT	TRBJ1-5	.	TRBV27	TRBD1
CASSSKAQGRAGNTIYF	TGTGCCAGCAGCAGCAAGGCACAGGGAAGGGCTGGGAACACCATATATTTT	TRBJ1-3	.	TRBV13	.
CASSLDRSSGNTIYF	TGCGCCAGCAGCTTGGATCGCAGCTCTGGAAACACCATATATTTT	TRBJ1-3	.	TRBV5-1	.
CASIPSAGGPFYEQYF	TGTGCCAGCATTCCGAGCGCGGGAGGCCCCTTCTACGAGCAGTACTTC	TRBJ2-7	few	TRBV27	TRBD2
CASSPGQGAGNTIYF	TGTGCCAGCAGCCCGGGACAGGGGGCGGGAAACACCATATATTTT	TRBJ1-3	.	TRBV5-4	TRBD1
CASRTTGGTEAFF	TGTGCCAGCAGGACAACAGGGGGAACTGAAGCTTTCTTT	TRBJ1-1	.	TRBV6-5	TRBD1
CASSLPTGALYGYTF	TGTGCCAGCAGCTTGCCGACAGGGGCTCTATATGGCTACACCTTC	TRBJ1-2	.	TRBV5-6	TRBD1
CSASNGEGSAGELFF	TGCAGTGCTAGTAACGGGGAGGGGAGCGCGGGGGAGCTGTTTTTT	TRBJ2-2	.	TRBV20-1	TRBD2
CASSVGQGISNQPQHF	TGTGCCAGCAGTGTGGGACAGGGCATTAGCAATCAGCCCCAGCATTTT	TRBJ1-5	few	TRBV2	TRBD1
CASSLDGASSYNEQFF	TGTGCCAGCAGCTTAGATGGGGCTAGCTCCTACAATGAGCAGTTCTTC	TRBJ2-1	.	TRBV11-2	.
CASSEDGNTEAFF	TGTGCCAGCAGTGAAGACGGGAACACTGAAGCTTTCTTT	TRBJ1-1	.	TRBV6-1	.
CASSPLGVPVYNEQFF	TGTGCCAGCAGCCCGTTGGGCGTCCCTGTTTACAATGAGCAGTTCTTC	TRBJ2-1	.	TRBV14	.
CASSLGQGILNTEAFF	TGTGCCAGCAGCTTGGGACAGGGGATTTTGAACACTGAAGCTTTCTTT	TRBJ1-1	.	TRBV5-8	TRBD1
CASSHRGGTNEKLFF	TGTGCCAGCAGCCATAGGGGTGGCACTAATGAAAAACTGTTTTTT	TRBJ1-4	.	TRBV3-1/TRBV3-2	.
CASSQNRGEETQYF	TGTGCCAGCAGCCAGAACAGGGGTGAAGAGACCCAGTACTTC	TRBJ2-5	.	TRBV3-1/TRBV3-2	TRBD1
CASSLAQGSYNEQFF	TGTGCCAGCAGCTTAGCGCAGGGATCCTACAATGAGCAGTTCTTC	TRBJ2-1	.	TRBV7-8	.
CASSHGPDQPQHF	TGTGCCAGTAGTCATGGCCCCGATCAGCCCCAGCATTTT	TRBJ1-5	.	TRBV19	.
CASSIRDRDEKLFF	TGTGCCAGTAGTATCCGGGACAGGGATGAAAAACTGTTTTTT	TRBJ1-4	.	TRBV19	TRBD1
CASRTEMNTEAFF	TGCGCCAGCAGGACAGAAATGAACACTGAAGCTTTCTTT	TRBJ1-1	.	TRBV5-1	.
CASSTTSGRRNEQFF	TGTGCCAGTAGTACAACTAGCGGGAGAAGGAATGAGCAGTTCTTC	TRBJ2-1	.	TRBV19	TRBD2
CASSKRLAGPFYEQYF	TGTGCCAGCAGCAAAAGACTAGCGGGACCGTTCTACGAGCAGTACTTC	TRBJ2-7	.	TRBV11-2	TRBD2
CAGGQGSSGNTIYF	TGTGCCGGGGGACAGGGGAGCTCTGGAAACACCATATATTTT	TRBJ1-3	few	TRBV30	TRBD1